The sequence of this T cell receptor beta chain was determined in a study of T-cell reconstitution after alpha-beta-depleted transplantation in children. The study's findings and limits: By about two months after transplant, alpha-beta T cells reportedly arose from several hundred graft clones that had expanded. One year post-transplant, T-cell counts and diversity were largely derived from T cells produced anew. After transplant, high TCRbeta diversity at day 60 in some patients arose from surviving recipient T cells and thymic progenitors.

Preparing the TCRbeta library involved the use of unique molecular identifiers. One entry per CDR3 protein results from TCRdb running MiXCR on the PCR reads. Among about 830,000 distinct CDR3 sequences, around 15% were seen once, and the ten largest hold approximately 5%. Trimming pared 6 bases from V and 4 bases from J, leaving 15 bases between. The CDR3 has 14 residues. Germline V lookup: CDR1 SEHNR, CDR2 FQNEAQ (reference sequence). As to this clonotype: Its target is unknown.

Source: PBMCs, mostly from graft donor cells, taken 360 days after TCRalphabeta/CD19-depleted stem cell transplant. V is TRBV7-9 and J is TRBJ1-1, with D possibly matching TRBD1 (6 bases). This clonotype originated in a male patient aged 5 to 17 who had a stem cell transplant for acute lymphoblastic leukemia, so the T cells may come from the graft donor. The CDR3 loop is CASSKQGTATEAFF. CDR3 nucleotides: TGTGCCAGCAGTAAACAGGGCACGGCCACTGAAGCTTTCTTT.